This is a list of T cell receptor beta chains from one sample in a study of blood T cell repertoires in COVID-19. Only in-frame clones appear in the TCRdb table, and some are missing; sequencing was by immunoSEQ multiplex PCR. In the table there are 300,000 to 350,000 clones, more than 70% of which are singletons. The sample was PBMCs or T cells enriched from blood (not recorded which). Receptor source: a woman in her 30s who had been exposed to COVID-19. CDR3s include the opening cysteine and the closing phenylalanine or tryptophan. A D gene is named only where the DNA matches it firmly. Not all rows give a size; the values are once, few, many and, for expanded clones, a class.

clone_size	v_call	j_call	d_call	cdr3_aa	cdr3_nt
once	TRBV19	TRBJ1-6	TRBD1	CASSASGQGRSPLHF	TGTGCCAGTAGTGCGTCGGGACAGGGTCGCTCACCCCTCCACTTT
NA	TRBV10-3	TRBJ2-7	TRBD1	CAISERDRAYEQYF	TGTGCCATCAGTGAGAGGGACAGAGCCTACGAGCAGTACTTC
once	TRBV15	TRBJ2-7	NA	CATSTGGAYEQYF	TGTGCCACCAGCACCGGGGGAGCTTACGAGCAGTACTTC
NA	TRBV6-5	TRBJ1-5	NA	CASNQHSNQPQHF	TGTGCCAGCAACCAACATAGCAATCAGCCCCAGCATTTT
few	TRBV6-4	TRBJ2-5	NA	CASSEIGGETQYF	TGTGCCAGCAGTGAAATAGGGGGAGAGACCCAGTACTTC
few	TRBV28	TRBJ2-5	NA	CASRKPLGGGPETQYF	TGTGCCAGCAGGAAGCCCCTTGGGGGGGGGCCCGAGACCCAGTACTTC
NA	TRBV27	TRBJ2-6	NA	CASSQLDITNSGANVLTF	TGTGCCAGCAGTCAGCTGGACATAACTAACTCTGGGGCCAACGTCCTGACTTTC
NA	TRBV25-1	TRBJ2-7	NA	CASSAGSYEQYF	TGTGCCAGCAGTGCCGGTTCCTACGAGCAGTACTTC
NA	TRBV30	TRBJ1-6	TRBD1	CAWSRGQPNSPLHF	TGTGCCTGGAGTAGGGGACAGCCAAATTCACCCCTCCACTTT
NA	TRBV10-1	TRBJ1-1	TRBD1	CASSPDRGQSRKAFF	TGCGCCAGCAGCCCGGACAGGGGGCAATCGCGTAAAGCTTTCTTT
few	TRBV19	TRBJ1-3	NA	CASSIDGPGNTIYF	TGTGCCAGTAGTATAGATGGCCCTGGAAACACCATATATTTT
few	TRBV5-6	TRBJ1-2	TRBD1	CASRGTGTGDGYTF	TGTGCCAGCAGGGGGACCGGGACAGGGGATGGCTACACCTTC
NA	TRBV28	TRBJ2-1	TRBD2	CASSLAEAGGTHNEQFF	TGTGCCAGCAGTTTAGCCGAGGCGGGAGGCACCCACAATGAGCAGTTCTTC
NA	TRBV5-8	TRBJ2-3	NA	CASSSLTREYF	TGTGCCAGCAGCTCCTTAACCAGGGAGTATTTT
NA	TRBV19	TRBJ1-2	TRBD1	CASRPGQGIYGYTF	TGTGCCAGTAGACCGGGACAGGGGATTTACGGCTACACCTTC
NA	TRBV28	TRBJ1-2	TRBD1	CASSSKTGTGVDYGYTF	TGTGCCAGCAGTTCCAAGACCGGGACAGGGGTGGACTATGGCTACACCTTC
NA	TRBV7-5	TRBJ2-3	NA	CARSLGLAGGILPDTQYF	TGTGCCAGAAGCTTAGGGCTAGCGGGAGGGATCCTCCCAGATACGCAGTATTTT
NA	TRBV7-9	TRBJ1-2	NA	CASSPPAGYGYTF	TGTGCCAGCAGCCCCCCCGCAGGGTATGGCTACACCTTC
NA	TRBV5-1	TRBJ1-6	TRBD1	CASTPAGTDNSPLHF	TGCGCCAGCACACCCGCCGGGACAGATAATTCACCCCTCCACTTT